This T cell receptor (beta chain) was recorded in a study of CD8+ T cells in alopecia areata. RNA extraction and reverse transcription yielded cDNA as sequencing template. Sequenced by immunoSEQ multiplex PCR; TCRdb stores in-frame clones only, minus some. The data contain 140,000 to 150,000 clones, 40% to 55% of them singletons. Looked up from germline, CDR1 is SGHRS and CDR2 is YFSETQ. V lost 2 bases, J lost 2 bases, and 16 bases lay in between. This CDR3 region has 16 residues. Sequenced material: CD4+ T cells sorted from blood, taken at week 0. The chain recombines TRBV5-1 with TRBJ2-5; a weak D match, TRBD2 (6 bases). This TCR was recovered from a human donor with alopecia areata. The DNA for the CDR3 is TGCGCCAGCAGCTTAATGGTGAACAGCGGGCAAGAGACCCAGTACTTC. This translates into CASSLMVNSGQETQYF.